The clone carrying this T cell receptor (beta chain) showed up just a few times. The antigen is unknown. Sequencing used immunoSEQ version 4 in survey mode. Data came from immunoSEQ multiplex PCR; TCRdb stores just in-frame clones and leaves some out. The sample comprises approximately 18,000 clones, 65% of which are singletons, and roughly 8.8% rests with the top ten. This sample stems from a study of persistence of HIV-infected CD4 T cells. Study results and caveats: CMV- and Gag-responding cells had lower TCRbeta richness than CD3/CD28-responding cells.

Cells were stimulated with CMV-infected fibroblast lysates at about 10 ug/mL. Sorting of responding CD4+ T cells relied on upregulated CD40 ligand together with CD69. CD4+ T cell counts exceeded 400 cells/uL; CMV serology was positive. Trimming left V 0 bases short and J 5 bases short, with 25 bases between. In germline, CDR1 is GTSNPN, CDR2 SVGIG (reference sequence). The CDR3 length is 19 residues. The J gene is TRBJ2-2, the V gene TRBV30; possible D gene TRBD1, 7 bases. The sequence was collected from an adult woman with HIV who was CMV-seropositive. Here the sequenced sample was CD4+ T cells sorted from PBMCs after approximately 18-hour stimulation, taken from a patient who received antiretroviral therapy. In DNA form, the CDR3 reads TGTGCCTGGAGTGTACCGGGGGTCGGGACAGTGGATACTACCGGGGAGCTGTTTTTT. The encoded protein is CAWSVPGVGTVDTTGELFF.